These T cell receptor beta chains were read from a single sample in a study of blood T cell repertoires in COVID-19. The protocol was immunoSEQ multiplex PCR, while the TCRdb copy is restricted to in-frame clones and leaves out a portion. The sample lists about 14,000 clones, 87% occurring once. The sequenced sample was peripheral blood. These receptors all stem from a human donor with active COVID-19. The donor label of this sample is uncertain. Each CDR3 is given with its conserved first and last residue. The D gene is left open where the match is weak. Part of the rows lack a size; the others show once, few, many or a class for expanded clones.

CASSEPGGRVRRGNIQYF	TGCGCCAGCAGCGAACCCGGGGGAAGAGTCAGAAGGGGAAACATTCAGTACTTC	NA	TRBJ2-4	TRBV5-1	NA
CASSPVGGYGTEAFF	TGTGCCAGCTCACCAGTAGGGGGATACGGGACTGAAGCTTTCTTT	NA	TRBJ1-1	TRBV18	NA
CATSRDLTGASSTGELFF	TGTGCCACCAGCAGAGATTTGACAGGCGCTTCAAGCACCGGGGAGCTGTTTTTT	NA	TRBJ2-2	TRBV15	NA
CAWGTVANQPQHF	TGTGCCTGGGGGACAGTGGCCAATCAGCCCCAGCATTTT	NA	TRBJ1-5	TRBV30	TRBD1
CASSSLVESQANYGYTF	TGTGCCAGCAGCTCTTTGGTGGAGTCACAAGCTAACTATGGCTACACCTTC	NA	TRBJ1-2	TRBV7-8	NA
CASSPEWRNTGELFF	TGCGCCAGCAGCCCCGAGTGGAGGAACACCGGGGAGCTGTTTTTT	NA	TRBJ2-2	TRBV4-1	NA
CASISKRVGKLFF	TGTGCCAGCATAAGTAAGAGGGTGGGGAAACTGTTTTTT	NA	TRBJ1-4	TRBV28	NA
CASSSRQNSPLHF	TGTGCCAGCAGTAGCCGACAGAATTCACCCCTCCACTTT	once	TRBJ1-6	TRBV6-5	NA
CASSVYRGSNEQYF	TGTGCCAGCAGTGTCTACAGGGGTTCCAACGAGCAGTACTTC	NA	TRBJ2-7	TRBV28	TRBD1
CASSEQRGGSNTQYF	TGTGCCAGCAGTGAACAGCGGGGGGGCTCGAATACGCAGTATTTT	NA	TRBJ2-3	TRBV2	TRBD2
CASSGGLIETQYF	TGTGCCAGCAGCGGGGGACTTATTGAGACCCAGTACTTC	NA	TRBJ2-5	TRBV5-6	NA
CASSPTSGHLEKLFF	TGTGCCAGCTCACCGACGTCAGGGCATCTCGAAAAACTGTTTTTT	NA	TRBJ1-4	TRBV18	NA
CASSTTGGKGYTF	TGTGCCAGCAGTACCACAGGGGGCAAGGGCTACACCTTC	few	TRBJ1-2	TRBV2	TRBD1
CASSLAPGAGELFF	TGCGCCAGCAGCTTGGCCCCAGGGGCCGGGGAGCTGTTTTTT	once	TRBJ2-2	TRBV5-1	NA
CASTRGGNEQFF	TGTGCCAGCACCCGGGGGGGCAATGAGCAGTTCTTC	NA	TRBJ2-1	TRBV12-3/TRBV12-4	TRBD2
CASSERQGAHEQYF	TGTGCCAGCAGTGAACGGCAGGGGGCCCACGAGCAGTACTTC	NA	TRBJ2-7	TRBV2	TRBD1
CASRGQGPGYTF	TGTGCCAGCAGGGGTCAGGGGCCCGGCTACACCTTC	NA	TRBJ1-2	TRBV6-5	NA
CASSRTAQETQYF	TGTGCCAGCAGCAGGACAGCGCAAGAGACCCAGTACTTC	NA	TRBJ2-5	TRBV11-3	NA
CAISETTGGTEAFF	TGTGCCATCAGTGAGACGACAGGGGGCACTGAAGCTTTCTTT	NA	TRBJ1-1	TRBV10-3	TRBD1
CASSRRDEQYF	TGTGCCAGTAGTAGGAGGGACGAGCAGTACTTC	NA	TRBJ2-7	TRBV19	NA
CASSSTSGGRDTQYF	TGTGCCAGCAGCTCGACTAGCGGGGGAAGAGATACGCAGTATTTT	NA	TRBJ2-3	TRBV5-6	TRBD2
CASSDRLGKETQYF	TGTGCCAGCAGTGACCGACTAGGTAAAGAGACCCAGTACTTC	NA	TRBJ2-5	TRBV6-1	NA
CASSLLGTSGYEQYF	TGTGCCAGCAGCTTGCTTGGGACTAGCGGGTACGAGCAGTACTTC	NA	TRBJ2-7	TRBV11-3	TRBD2
CASSFLEGYNEQFF	TGTGCCAGCAGCTTTTTAGAGGGTTACAATGAGCAGTTCTTC	NA	TRBJ2-1	TRBV7-9	NA